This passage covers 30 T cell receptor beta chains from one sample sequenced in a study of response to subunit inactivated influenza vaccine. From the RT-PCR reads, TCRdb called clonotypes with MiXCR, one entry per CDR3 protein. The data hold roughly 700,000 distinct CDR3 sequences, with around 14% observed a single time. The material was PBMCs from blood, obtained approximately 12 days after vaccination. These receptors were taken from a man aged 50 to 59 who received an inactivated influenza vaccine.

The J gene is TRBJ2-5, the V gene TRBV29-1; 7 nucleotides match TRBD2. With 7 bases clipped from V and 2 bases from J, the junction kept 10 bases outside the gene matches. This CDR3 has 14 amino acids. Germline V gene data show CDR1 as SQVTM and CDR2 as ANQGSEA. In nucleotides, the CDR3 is TGCAGCGCTGGCAACGGGGGGTTACAAGAGACCCAGTACTTC. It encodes CSAGNGGLQETQYF.

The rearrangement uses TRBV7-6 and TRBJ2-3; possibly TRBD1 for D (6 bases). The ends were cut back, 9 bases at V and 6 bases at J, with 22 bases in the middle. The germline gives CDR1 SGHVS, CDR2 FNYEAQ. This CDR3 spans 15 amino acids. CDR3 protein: CASTLRQDSMDTQYF. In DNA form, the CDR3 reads TGTGCCAGTACACTAAGACAGGATAGTATGGATACGCAGTATTTT.

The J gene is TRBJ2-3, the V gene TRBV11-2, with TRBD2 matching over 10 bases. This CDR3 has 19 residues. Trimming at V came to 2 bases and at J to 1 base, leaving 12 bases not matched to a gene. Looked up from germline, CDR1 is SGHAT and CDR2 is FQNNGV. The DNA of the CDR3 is TGTGCCAGCAGCTTAAGGGGGAGGGGGCTAGCGGGAGGCACAGATACGCAGTATTTT. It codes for CASSLRGRGLAGGTDTQYF. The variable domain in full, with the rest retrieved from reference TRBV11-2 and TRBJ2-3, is EAGVAQSPRYKIIEKRQSVAFWCNPISGHATLYWYQQILGQGPKLLIQFQNNGVVDDSQLPKDRFSAERLKGVDSTLKIQPAKLEDSAVYLCASSLRGRGLAGGTDTQYFGPGTRLTVL.

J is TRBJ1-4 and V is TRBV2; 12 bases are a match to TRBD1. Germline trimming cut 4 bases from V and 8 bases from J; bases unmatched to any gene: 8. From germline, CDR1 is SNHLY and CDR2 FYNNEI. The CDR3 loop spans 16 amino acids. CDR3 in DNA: TGTGCCAGCAGTGTCGGGACAGGGGGCGCCGGGGAAAAACTGTTTTTT. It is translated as CASSVGTGGAGEKLFF.

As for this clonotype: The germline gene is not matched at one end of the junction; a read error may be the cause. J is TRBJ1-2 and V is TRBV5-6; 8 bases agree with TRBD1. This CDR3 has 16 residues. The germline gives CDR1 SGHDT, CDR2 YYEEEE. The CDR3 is CASSPLGPGQGGRPFF. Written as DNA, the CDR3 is TGTGCCAGCAGCCCGCTGGGGCCCGGACAGGGAGGTCGTCCTTTCTTC.

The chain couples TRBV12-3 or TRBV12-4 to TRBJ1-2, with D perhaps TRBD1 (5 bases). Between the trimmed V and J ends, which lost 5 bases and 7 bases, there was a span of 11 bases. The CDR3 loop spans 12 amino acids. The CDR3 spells CASSLGHLGYTF. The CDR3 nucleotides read TGTGCCAGCAGTCTTGGACATCTTGGCTACACCTTC.

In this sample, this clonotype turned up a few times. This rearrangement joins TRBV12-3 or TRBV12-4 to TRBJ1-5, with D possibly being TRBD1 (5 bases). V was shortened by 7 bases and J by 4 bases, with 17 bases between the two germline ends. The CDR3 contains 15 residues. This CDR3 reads CASNPNGGVNQPQHF. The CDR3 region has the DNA TGTGCCAGCAATCCTAACGGGGGTGTTAATCAGCCCCAGCATTTT.

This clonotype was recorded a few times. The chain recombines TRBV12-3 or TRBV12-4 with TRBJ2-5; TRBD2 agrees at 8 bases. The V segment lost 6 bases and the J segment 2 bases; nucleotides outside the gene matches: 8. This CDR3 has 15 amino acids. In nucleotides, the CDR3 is TGTGCCAGCAGCCGATCGACTAGCGTGCAAGAGACCCAGTACTTC. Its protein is CASSRSTSVQETQYF.

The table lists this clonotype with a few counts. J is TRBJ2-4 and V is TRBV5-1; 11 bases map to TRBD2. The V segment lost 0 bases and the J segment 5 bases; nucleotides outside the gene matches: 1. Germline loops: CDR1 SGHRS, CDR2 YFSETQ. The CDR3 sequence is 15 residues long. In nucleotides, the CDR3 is TGCGCCAGCAGCTTGGTACTAGCGGGAGAAAACATTCAGTACTTC. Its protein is CASSLVLAGENIQYF.

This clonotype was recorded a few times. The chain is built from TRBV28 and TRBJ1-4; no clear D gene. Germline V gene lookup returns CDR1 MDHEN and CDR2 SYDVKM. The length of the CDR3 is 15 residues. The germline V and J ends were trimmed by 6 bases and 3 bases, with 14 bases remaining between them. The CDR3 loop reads CASRPSFSPNEKLFF. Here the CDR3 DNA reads TGTGCCAGCAGACCATCATTTTCTCCTAATGAAAAACTGTTTTTT.

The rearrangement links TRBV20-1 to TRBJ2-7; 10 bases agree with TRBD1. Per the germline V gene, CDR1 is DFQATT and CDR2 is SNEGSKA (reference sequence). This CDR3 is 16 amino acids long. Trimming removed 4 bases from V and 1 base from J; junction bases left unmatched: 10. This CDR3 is CSAKSWGTGDSYEQYF. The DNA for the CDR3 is TGCAGTGCTAAATCGTGGGGGACAGGGGATTCCTACGAGCAGTACTTC.

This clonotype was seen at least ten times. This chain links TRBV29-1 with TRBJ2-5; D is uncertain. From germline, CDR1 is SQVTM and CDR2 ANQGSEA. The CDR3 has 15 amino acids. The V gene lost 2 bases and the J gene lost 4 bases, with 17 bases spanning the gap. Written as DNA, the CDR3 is TGCAGCGTTGAATTGCCCGGACGGGTACCAGAGACCCAGTACTTC. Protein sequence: CSVELPGRVPETQYF.

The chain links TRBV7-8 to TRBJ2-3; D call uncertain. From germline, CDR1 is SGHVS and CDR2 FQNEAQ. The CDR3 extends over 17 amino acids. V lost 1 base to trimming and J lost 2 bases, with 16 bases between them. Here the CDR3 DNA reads TGTGCCAGCAGCTTAGATCGGGTTGGCGGAACCACAGATACGCAGTATTTT. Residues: CASSLDRVGGTTDTQYF.

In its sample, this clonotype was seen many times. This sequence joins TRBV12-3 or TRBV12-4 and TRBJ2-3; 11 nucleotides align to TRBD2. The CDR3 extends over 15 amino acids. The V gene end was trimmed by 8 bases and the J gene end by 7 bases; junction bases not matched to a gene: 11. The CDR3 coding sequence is TGTGCCAGCGTCAATTTAGCGGGGGGGCCTCATACGCAGTATTTT. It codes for CASVNLAGGPHTQYF.

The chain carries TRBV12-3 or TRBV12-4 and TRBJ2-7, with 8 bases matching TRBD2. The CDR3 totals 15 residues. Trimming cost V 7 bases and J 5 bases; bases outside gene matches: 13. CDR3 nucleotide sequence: TGTGCCAGCATGATCGCGGGAGGCCTTAAGAACGAGCAGTACTTC. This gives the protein CASMIAGGLKNEQYF.

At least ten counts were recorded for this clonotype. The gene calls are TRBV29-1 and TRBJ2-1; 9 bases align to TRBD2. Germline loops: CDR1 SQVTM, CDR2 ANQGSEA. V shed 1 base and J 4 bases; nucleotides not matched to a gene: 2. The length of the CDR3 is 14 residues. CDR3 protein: CSVEGLAAYNEQFF. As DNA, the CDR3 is TGCAGCGTTGAAGGACTAGCGGCGTACAATGAGCAGTTCTTC.

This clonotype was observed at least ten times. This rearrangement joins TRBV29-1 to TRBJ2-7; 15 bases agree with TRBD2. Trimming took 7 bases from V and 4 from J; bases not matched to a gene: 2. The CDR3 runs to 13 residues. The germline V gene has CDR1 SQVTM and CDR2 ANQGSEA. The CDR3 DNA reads TGCAGCGCTGGGACTAGCGGGGGGTACGAGCAGTACTTC. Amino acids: CSAGTSGGYEQYF.

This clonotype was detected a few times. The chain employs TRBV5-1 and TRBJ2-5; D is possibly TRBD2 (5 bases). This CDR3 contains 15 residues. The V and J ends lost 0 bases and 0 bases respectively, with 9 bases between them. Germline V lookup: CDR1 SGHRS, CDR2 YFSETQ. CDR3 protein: CASSLASGNQETQYF. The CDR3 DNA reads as TGCGCCAGCAGCTTGGCGTCGGGAAACCAAGAGACCCAGTACTTC.

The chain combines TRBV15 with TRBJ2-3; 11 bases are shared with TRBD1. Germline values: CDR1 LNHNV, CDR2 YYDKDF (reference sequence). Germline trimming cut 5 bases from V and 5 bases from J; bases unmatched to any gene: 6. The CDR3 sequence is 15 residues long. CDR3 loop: CATSRGQGAVDTQYF. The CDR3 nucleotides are TGTGCCACCAGCCGCGGACAGGGGGCTGTAGATACGCAGTATTTT.

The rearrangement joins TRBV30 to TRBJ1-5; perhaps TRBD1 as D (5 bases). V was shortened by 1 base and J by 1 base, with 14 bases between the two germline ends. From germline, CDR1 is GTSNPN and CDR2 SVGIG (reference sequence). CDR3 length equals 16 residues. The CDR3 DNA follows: TGTGCCTGGAGTGAGGCAGGGATAATAAGCAATCAGCCCCAGCATTTT. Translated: CAWSEAGIISNQPQHF.

The CDR3 spells CASSQDLPTYNSPLHF. Written as DNA, the CDR3 is TGTGCCAGCAGCCAAGATCTGCCAACTTATAATTCACCCCTCCACTTT. The V gene is TRBV3-1, the J gene TRBJ1-6; D is uncertain. V gave up 0 bases and J gave up 4 bases, with 10 bases separating them. Germline CDR1 is LGHDT and CDR2 is YNNKEL (reference sequence). The CDR3 runs 16 residues.

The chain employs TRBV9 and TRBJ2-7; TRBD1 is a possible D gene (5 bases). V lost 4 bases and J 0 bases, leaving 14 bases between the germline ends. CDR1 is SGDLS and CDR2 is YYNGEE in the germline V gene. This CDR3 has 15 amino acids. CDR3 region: CASSPQAGFSYEQYF. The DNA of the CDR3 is TGTGCCAGCAGCCCGCAGGCAGGGTTCTCCTACGAGCAGTACTTC.

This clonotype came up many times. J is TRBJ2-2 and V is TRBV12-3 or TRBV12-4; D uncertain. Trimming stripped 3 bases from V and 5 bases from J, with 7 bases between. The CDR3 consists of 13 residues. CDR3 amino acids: CASSFFKTGELFF. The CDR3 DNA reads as TGTGCCAGCAGTTTCTTCAAAACCGGGGAGCTGTTTTTT.

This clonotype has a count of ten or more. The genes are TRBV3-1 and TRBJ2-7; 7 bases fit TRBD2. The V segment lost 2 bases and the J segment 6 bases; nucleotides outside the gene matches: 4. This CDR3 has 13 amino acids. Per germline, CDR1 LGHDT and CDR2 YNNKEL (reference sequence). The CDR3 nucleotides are TGTGCCAGCAGCCAAAGGACTAGTCGCGAGCAGTACTTC. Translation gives CASSQRTSREQYF.

The CDR3 is CASSFSSGLDGYTF. The CDR3 DNA follows: TGTGCCAGCAGTTTCAGTTCCGGGTTGGATGGCTACACCTTC. The V gene is TRBV28, the J gene TRBJ1-2; unclear D gene. The CDR3 runs to 14 residues. Germline loops: CDR1 MDHEN, CDR2 SYDVKM. The ends were cut back, 3 bases at V and 6 bases at J, with 14 bases in the middle.

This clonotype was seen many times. The DNA of the CDR3 is TGTGCCAGCAGTTTATCGGGGATTGGAAACACCATATATTTT. Translated: CASSLSGIGNTIYF. The chain combines TRBV12-3 or TRBV12-4 with TRBJ1-3; D not resolved. This CDR3 contains 14 residues. Trimming stripped 2 bases from V and 3 bases from J, with 8 bases between.

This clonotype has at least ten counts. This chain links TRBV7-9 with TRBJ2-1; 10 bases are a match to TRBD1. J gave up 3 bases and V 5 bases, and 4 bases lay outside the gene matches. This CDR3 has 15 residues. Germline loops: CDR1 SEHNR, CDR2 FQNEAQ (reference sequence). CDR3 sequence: CASSPRTGGYNEQFF. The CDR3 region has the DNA TGTGCCAGCAGCCCTCGGACAGGGGGCTACAATGAGCAGTTCTTC.

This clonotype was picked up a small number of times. In DNA form, the CDR3 reads TGTGCCAGCAGTCCCCGTCGAGGGGGGGCCGAGCAGTACTTC. This gives the protein CASSPRRGGAEQYF. The chain couples TRBV6-1 to TRBJ2-7; maybe TRBD2 (7 bases). Germline CDR1 reads MNHNS; CDR2 reads SASEGT. The CDR3 covers 14 residues. Trimming removed 5 bases at V and 6 bases at J, with 17 bases between.

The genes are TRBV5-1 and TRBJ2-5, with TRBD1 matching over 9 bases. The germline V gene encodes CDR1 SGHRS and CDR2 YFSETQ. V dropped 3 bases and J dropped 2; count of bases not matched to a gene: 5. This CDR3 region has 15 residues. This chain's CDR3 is CASSSGTGWQETQYF. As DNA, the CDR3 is TGCGCCAGCAGCTCCGGGACAGGGTGGCAAGAGACCCAGTACTTC.

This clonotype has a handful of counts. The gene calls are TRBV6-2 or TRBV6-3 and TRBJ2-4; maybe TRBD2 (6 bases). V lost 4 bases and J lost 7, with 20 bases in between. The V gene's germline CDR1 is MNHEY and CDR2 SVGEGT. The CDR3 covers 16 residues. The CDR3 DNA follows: TGTGCCAGCAGTTCCTCTGGGGCGGTACGGGGGAACATTCAGTACTTC. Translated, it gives CASSSSGAVRGNIQYF.